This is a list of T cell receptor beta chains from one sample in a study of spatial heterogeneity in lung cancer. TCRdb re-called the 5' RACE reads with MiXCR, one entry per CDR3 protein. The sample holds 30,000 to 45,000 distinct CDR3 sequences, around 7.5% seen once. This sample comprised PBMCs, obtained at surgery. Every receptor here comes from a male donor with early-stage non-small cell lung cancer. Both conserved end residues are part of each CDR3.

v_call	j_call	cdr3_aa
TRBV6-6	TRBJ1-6	CASSLGTGVSPLHF
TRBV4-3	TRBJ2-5	CASSQDLVSGSSETQYF
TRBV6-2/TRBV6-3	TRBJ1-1	CASNERGAAFF
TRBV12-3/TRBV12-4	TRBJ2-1	CASSLVSGGFRNEQFF
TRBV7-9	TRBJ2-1	CASSLGQGAFEQFF
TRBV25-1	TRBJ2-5	CASSDNLAGETQYF
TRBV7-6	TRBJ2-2	CASSLYGMNTGELFF
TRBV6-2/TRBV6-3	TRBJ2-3	CASSPDRALESDTQYF
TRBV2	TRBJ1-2	CASSENYGYTF
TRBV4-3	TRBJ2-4	CASSQDRLAKNIQYF
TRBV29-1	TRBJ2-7	CSVEQGAYEQYF
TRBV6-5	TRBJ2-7	CASSLAETTYEQYF
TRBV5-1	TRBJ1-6	CASSKTRDSLHF
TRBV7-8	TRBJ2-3	CASTLWARSTDTQYF
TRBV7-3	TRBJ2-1	CASSPLAGDYNEQFF
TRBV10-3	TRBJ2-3	CAISEFGTTSTDTQYF
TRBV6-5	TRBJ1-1	CASSYATGANTEAFF
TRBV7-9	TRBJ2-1	CASSSSTSGGAYNEQFF
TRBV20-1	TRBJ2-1	CSAGATSGRARNEQFF
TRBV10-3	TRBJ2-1	CAISESSGGPLEQFF
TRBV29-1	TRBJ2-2	CSVEDRNLGELFF
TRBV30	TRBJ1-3	CAWSVGGGNTIYF
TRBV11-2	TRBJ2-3	CASRPSPTDTQYF
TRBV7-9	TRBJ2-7	CASSSDFYEQYF
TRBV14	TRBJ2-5	CASSQDLLAGGLETQYF
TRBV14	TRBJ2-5	CASSQFGPRETQYF
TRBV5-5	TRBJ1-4	CASSHYGNNEKLFF
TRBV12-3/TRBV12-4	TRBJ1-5	CASSPSRLDGNQPQHF
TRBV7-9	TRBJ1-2	CASRPSGHGGAAYGYTF
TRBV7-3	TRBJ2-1	CASSNSGSMDEQFF
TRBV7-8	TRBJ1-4	CASSLSHANEKLFF
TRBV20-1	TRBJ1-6	CSPTVANSPLHF
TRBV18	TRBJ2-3	CASSPISTDTQYF
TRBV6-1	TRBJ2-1	CASSKQGNEQFF
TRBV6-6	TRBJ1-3	CASSFKGDASGNTIYF
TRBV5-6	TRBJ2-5	CASSLNGVRGQETQYF
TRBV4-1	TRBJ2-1	CASSQMQDYNEQFF
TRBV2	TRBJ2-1	CASSGIGSSYNEQFF
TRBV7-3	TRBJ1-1	CASSLTPGEWTEAFF
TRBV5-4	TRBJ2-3	CASSSQFGDTQYF
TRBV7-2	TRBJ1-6	CASSLGGPSSYNSPLHF
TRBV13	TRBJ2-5	CASSWRDSGEQETQYF
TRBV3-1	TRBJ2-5	CASSQNSGTTQETQYF
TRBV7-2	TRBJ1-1	CASSLDQPTEAFF
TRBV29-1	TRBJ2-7	CSVEGAASRMQYF
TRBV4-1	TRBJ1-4	CASSQTRLANEKLFF
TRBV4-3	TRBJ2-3	CASSRVGPSTDTQYF
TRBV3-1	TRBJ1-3	CASSQVLFSGNTIYF
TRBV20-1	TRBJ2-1	CSARPGTSFHNEQFF
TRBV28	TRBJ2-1	CASSLLAGGNNEQFF
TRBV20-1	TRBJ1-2	CSARVAHGYTF
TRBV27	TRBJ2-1	CASSTKPGLARYNEQFF
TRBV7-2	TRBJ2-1	CASSLSLADSNEQFF
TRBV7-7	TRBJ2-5	CASSYRVAPTVGQETQYF
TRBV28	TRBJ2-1	CASSPGSSLSDEQFF
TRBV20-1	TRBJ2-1	CSAYNPGQGYNEQFF